This T cell receptor beta chain was identified during a study of blood T cells in healthy people across ages. CDR3 length: 17 residues. With V trimmed by 9 bases and J by 7 bases, 21 bases remained unmatched. Germline CDR1 and CDR2: ENHRY and SYGVKD. Primed by a sample-barcoded 5' primer and a J-beta primer mix, a second PCR proceeded for about 6 to 11 cycles. Via MiXCR, TCRdb re-called the 5' RACE reads, giving one row per CDR3 protein. The repertoire holds around 990,000 distinct CDR3 sequences, with approximately 25% as singletons. The sample also formed part of further work on T cells of mothers and their children.

This chain links TRBV10-3 with TRBJ1-2, with 9 bases identical to TRBD1. The sequence was collected from a girl aged 2-9 years in good health. The sequenced sample was blood. The CDR3 DNA reads TGTGCCATGGGCCTAAACACTAGCTCGGGACAGGGAGCTGGCTACACCTTC. This encodes CAMGLNTSSGQGAGYTF.